The present TCR beta chain was sequenced within a study of blood T cell repertoires in COVID-19. Study background: The samples span acute and convalescent COVID-19 from the United States, Italy and Spain.

The V and J ends lost 5 bases and 3 bases, in that order; junction bases with no gene match: 7. Germline assignment: CDR1 SGHTA and CDR2 FQGTGA. The CDR3 is made up of 16 amino acids. Generated by immunoSEQ multiplex PCR, the TCRdb table keeps only in-frame clones and is missing some. Of a few hundred thousand clones listed, around 86% are singletons. In assigning cohorts, the study relied on participant-reported clinical history. The sequencing sample was made of PBMCs or T cells enriched from blood (not recorded which). The V call is TRBV7-3, the J call TRBJ2-3, with 11 bases aligning to TRBD2. The clonotype originates from a woman aged 40 to 49 with acute COVID-19. The CDR3 spells CASSPTSGVGTDTQYF. CDR3 bases: TGTGCCAGCAGCCCGACTAGCGGGGTGGGGACAGATACGCAGTATTTT.